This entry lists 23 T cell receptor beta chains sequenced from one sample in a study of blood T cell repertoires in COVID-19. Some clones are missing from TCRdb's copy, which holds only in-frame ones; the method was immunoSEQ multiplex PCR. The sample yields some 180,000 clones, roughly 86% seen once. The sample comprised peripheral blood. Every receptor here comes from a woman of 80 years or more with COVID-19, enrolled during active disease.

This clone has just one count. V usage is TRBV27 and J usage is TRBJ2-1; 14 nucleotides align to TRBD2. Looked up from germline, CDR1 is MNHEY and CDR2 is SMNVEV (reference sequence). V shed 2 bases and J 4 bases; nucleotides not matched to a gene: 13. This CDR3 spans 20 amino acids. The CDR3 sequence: CASSLGGTWTSGRLYNEQFF. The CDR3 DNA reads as TGTGCCAGCAGTTTAGGGGGGACCTGGACTAGCGGGAGGTTATACAATGAGCAGTTCTTC.

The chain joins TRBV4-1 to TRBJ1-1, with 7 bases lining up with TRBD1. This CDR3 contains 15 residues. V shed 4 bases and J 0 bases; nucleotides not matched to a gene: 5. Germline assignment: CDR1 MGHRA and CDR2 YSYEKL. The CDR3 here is CASSRQQGLNTEAFF. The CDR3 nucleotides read TGCGCCAGCAGCCGCCAACAGGGGTTGAACACTGAAGCTTTCTTT.

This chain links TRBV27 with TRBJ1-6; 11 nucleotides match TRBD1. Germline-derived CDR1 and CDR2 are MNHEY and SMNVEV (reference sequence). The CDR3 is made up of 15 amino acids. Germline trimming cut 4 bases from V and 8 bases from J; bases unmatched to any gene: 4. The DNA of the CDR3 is TGTGCCAGCAGTTCCGCGGGACAGGGGGATTCACCCCTCCACTTT. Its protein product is CASSSAGQGDSPLHF.

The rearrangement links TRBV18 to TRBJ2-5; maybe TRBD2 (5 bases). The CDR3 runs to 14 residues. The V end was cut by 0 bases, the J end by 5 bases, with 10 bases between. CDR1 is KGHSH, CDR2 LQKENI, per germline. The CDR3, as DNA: TGTGCCAGCTCACCACCCCTAGCTAGTGAGACCCAGTACTTC. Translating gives CASSPPLASETQYF.

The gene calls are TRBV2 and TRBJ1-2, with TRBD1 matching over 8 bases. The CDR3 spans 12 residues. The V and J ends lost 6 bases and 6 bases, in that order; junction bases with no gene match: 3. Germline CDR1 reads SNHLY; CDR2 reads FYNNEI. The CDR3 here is CASREDRDGYTF. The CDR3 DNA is TGTGCCAGCAGAGAGGACAGGGATGGCTACACCTTC.

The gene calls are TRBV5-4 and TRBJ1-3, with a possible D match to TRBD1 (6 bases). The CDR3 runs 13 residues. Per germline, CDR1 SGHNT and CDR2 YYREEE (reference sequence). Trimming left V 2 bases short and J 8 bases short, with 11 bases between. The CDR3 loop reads CASSLPGADTIYF. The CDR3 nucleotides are TGTGCCAGCAGCTTACCAGGGGCGGACACCATATATTTT. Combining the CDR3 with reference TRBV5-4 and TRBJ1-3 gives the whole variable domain ETGVTQSPTHLIKTRGQQVTLRCSSQSGHNTVSWYQQALGQGPQFIFQYYREEENGRGNFPPRFSGLQFPNYSSELNVNALELDDSALYLCASSLPGADTIYFGEGSWLTVV.

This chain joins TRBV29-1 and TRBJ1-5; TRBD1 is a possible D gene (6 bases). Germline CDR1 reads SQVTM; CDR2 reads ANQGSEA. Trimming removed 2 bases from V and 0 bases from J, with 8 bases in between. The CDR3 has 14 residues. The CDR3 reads CSVEIQGSNQPQHF. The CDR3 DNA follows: TGCAGCGTTGAAATACAGGGTAGCAATCAGCCCCAGCATTTT.

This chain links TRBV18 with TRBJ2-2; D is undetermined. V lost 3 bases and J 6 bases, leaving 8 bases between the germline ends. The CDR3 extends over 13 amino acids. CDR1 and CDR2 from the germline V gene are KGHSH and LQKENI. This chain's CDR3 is CASSPVAAGELFF. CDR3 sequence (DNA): TGTGCCAGCTCACCGGTGGCGGCCGGGGAGCTGTTTTTT. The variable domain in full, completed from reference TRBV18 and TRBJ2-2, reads NAGVMQNPRHLVRRRGQEARLRCSPMKGHSHVYWYRQLPEEGLKFMVYLQKENIIDESGMPKERFSAEFPKEGPSILRIQQVVRGDSAAYFCASSPVAAGELFFGEGSRLTVL.

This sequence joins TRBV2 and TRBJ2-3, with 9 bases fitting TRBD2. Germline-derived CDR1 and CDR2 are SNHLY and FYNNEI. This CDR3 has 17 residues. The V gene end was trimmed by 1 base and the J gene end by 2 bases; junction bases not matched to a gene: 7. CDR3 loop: CASSEVGLAGPTDTQYF. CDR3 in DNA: TGTGCCAGCAGTGAAGTGGGACTAGCAGGACCCACAGATACGCAGTATTTT.

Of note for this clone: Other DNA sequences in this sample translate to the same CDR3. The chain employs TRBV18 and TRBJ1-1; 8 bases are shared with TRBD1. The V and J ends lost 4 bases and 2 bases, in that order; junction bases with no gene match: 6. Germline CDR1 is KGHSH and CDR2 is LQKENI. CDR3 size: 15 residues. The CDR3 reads CASSLGQGLNTEAFF. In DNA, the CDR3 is TGTGCCAGCTCACTAGGACAGGGTCTCAACACTGAAGCTTTCTTT.

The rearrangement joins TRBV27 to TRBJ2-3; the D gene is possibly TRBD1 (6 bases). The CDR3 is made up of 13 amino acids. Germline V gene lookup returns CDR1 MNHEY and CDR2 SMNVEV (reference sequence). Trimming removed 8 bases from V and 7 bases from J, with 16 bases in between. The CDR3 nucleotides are TGTGCCAGCGGGGACACCGATCGACATACGCAGTATTTT. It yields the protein CASGDTDRHTQYF.

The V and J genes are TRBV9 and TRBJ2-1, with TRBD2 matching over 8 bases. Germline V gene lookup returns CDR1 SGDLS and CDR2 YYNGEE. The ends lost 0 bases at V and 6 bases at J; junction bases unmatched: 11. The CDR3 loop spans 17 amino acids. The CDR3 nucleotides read TGTGCCAGCAGCGTAGATCCCGGGGGGGCGATACTCAATGAGCAGTTCTTC. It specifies CASSVDPGGAILNEQFF.

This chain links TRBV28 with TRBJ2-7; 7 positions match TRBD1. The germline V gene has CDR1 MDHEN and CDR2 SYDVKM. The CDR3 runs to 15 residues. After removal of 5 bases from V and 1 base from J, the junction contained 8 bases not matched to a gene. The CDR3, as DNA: TGTGCCAGCAGTCCCCCAGGGGGTACGTCCTACGAGCAGTACTTC. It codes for CASSPPGGTSYEQYF. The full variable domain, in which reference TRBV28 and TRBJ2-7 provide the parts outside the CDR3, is DVKVTQSSRYLVKRTGEKVFLECVQDMDHENMFWYRQDPGLGLRLIYFSYDVKMKEKGDIPEGYSVSREKKERFSLILESASTNQTSMYLCASSPPGGTSYEQYFGPGTRLTVT.

Here the CDR3 reads CASSPSGSRETQYF. The CDR3 nucleotides are TGTGCCAGCAGCCCCTCCGGGAGTCGAGAGACCCAGTACTTC. V and J are TRBV7-2 and TRBJ2-5; D perhaps matches TRBD2 (6 bases). Germline assignment: CDR1 SGHTA and CDR2 FQGNSA. CDR3 length: 14 amino acids. Trimming removed 5 bases from V and 4 bases from J, with 14 bases in between.

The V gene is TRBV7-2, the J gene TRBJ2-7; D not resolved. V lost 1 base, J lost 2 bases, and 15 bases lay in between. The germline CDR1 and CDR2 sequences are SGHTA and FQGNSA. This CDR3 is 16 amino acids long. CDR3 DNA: TGTGCCAGCAGCTTAGAAGAGCTGATCCTACCCTACGAGCAGTACTTC. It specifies CASSLEELILPYEQYF.

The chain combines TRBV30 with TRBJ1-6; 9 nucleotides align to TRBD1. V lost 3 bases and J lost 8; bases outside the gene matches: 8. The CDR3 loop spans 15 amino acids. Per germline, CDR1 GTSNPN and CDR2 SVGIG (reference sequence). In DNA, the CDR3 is TGTGCCTGGAGCTTCAAGCGACAGGGGGATTCACCCCTCCACTTT. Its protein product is CAWSFKRQGDSPLHF.

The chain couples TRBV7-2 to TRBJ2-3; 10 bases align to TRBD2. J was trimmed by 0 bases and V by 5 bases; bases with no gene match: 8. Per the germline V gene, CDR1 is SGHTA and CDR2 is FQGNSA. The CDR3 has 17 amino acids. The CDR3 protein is CASSTRLAGASTDTQYF. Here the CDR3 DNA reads TGTGCCAGCAGCACCCGGCTAGCGGGGGCTAGCACAGATACGCAGTATTTT. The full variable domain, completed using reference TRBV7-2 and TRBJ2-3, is GAGVSQSPSNKVTEKGKDVELRCDPISGHTALYWYRQSLGQGLEFLIYFQGNSAPDKSGLPSDRFSAERTGGSVSTLTIQRTQQEDSAVYLCASSTRLAGASTDTQYFGPGTRLTVL.

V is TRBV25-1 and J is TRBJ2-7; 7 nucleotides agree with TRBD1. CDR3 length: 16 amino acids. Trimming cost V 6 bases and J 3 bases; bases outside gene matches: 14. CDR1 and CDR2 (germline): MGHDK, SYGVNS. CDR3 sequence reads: CASRKISVGGNYEQYF. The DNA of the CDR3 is TGTGCCAGCAGGAAGATAAGTGTAGGGGGCAACTACGAGCAGTACTTC.

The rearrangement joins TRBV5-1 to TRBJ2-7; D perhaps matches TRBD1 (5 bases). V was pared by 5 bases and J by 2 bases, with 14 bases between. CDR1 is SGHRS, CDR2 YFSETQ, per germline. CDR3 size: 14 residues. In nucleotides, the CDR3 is TGCGCCAGCAGTTATAGGGGCTCTCCCTACGAGCAGTACTTC. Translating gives CASSYRGSPYEQYF.

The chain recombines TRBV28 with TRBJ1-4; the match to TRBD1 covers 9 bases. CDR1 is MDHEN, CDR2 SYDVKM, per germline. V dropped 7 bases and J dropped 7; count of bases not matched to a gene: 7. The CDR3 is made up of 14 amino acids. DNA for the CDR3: TGTGCCAGCAAAACAGGGGGCTGGGGTGAAAAACTGTTTTTT. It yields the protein CASKTGGWGEKLFF.

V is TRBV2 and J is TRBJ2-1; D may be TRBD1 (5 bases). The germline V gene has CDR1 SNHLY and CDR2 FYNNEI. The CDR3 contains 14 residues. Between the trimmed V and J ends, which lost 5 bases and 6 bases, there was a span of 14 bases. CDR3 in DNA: TGTGCCAGCAGTAAGGGGTTAGGGGTCAATGAGCAGTTCTTC. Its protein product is CASSKGLGVNEQFF.

The CDR3 region has the DNA TGTGCCAGCAGTTACTGGAGCCAAGAGACCCAGTACTTC. Translating gives CASSYWSQETQYF. The chain combines TRBV6-2 or TRBV6-3 with TRBJ2-5; the D is unclear. Trimming took off 1 base at V and 1 base at J, with 4 bases between the two ends. Germline CDR1 and CDR2: MNHEY and SVGEGT. The CDR3 spans 13 residues.

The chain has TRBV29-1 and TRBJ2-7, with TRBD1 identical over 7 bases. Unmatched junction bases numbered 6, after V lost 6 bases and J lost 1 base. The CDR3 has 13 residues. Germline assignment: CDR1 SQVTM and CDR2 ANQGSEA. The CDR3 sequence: CSVTSQGSYEQYF. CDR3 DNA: TGCAGCGTGACGTCACAGGGGTCCTACGAGCAGTACTTC.